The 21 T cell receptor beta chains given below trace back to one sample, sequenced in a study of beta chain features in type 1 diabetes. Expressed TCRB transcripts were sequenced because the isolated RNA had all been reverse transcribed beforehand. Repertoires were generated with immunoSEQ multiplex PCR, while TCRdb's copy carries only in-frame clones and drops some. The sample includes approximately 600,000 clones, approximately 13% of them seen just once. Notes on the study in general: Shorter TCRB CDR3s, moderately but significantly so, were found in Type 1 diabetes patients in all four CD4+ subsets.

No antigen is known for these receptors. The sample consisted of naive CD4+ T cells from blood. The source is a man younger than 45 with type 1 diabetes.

In nucleotides, the CDR3 is TGCGCCAGCAGCTCGCGGACAGGGCAAGAGACCCAGTACTTC. This translates into CASSSRTGQETQYF. The gene calls are TRBV5-1 and TRBJ2-5; 8 positions agree with TRBD1. The CDR3 covers 14 residues. V lost 3 bases and J lost 2; bases outside the gene matches: 3. Germline CDR1 is SGHRS and CDR2 is YFSETQ.

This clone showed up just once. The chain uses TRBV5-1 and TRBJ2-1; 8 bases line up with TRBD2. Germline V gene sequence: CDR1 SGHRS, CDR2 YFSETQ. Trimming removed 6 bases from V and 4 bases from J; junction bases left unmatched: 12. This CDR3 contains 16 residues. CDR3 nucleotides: TGCGCCAGCAATAAGGATAGCGGGGCCTCATACAATGAGCAGTTCTTC. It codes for CASNKDSGASYNEQFF.

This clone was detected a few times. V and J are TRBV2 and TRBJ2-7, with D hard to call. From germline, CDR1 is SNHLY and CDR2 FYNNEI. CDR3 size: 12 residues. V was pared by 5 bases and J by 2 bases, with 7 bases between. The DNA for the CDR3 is TGTGCCAGCAGTCTGGTCCCCTACGAGCAGTACTTC. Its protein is CASSLVPYEQYF.

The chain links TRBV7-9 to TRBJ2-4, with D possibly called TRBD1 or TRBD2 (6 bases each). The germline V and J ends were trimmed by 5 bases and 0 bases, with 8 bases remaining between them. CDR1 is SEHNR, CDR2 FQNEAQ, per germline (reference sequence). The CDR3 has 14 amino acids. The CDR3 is CASSGGLAKNIQYF. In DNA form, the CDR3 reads TGTGCCAGCAGCGGGGGGCTAGCCAAAAACATTCAGTACTTC.

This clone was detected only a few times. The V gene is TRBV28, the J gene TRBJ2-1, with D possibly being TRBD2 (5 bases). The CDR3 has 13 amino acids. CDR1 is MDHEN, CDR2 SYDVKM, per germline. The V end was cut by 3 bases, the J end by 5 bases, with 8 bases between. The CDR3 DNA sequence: TGTGCCAGCAGTTTCGGACTTAACAATGAGCAGTTCTTC. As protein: CASSFGLNNEQFF. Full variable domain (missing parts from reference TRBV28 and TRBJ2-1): DVKVTQSSRYLVKRTGEKVFLECVQDMDHENMFWYRQDPGLGLRLIYFSYDVKMKEKGDIPEGYSVSREKKERFSLILESASTNQTSMYLCASSFGLNNEQFFGPGTRLTVL.

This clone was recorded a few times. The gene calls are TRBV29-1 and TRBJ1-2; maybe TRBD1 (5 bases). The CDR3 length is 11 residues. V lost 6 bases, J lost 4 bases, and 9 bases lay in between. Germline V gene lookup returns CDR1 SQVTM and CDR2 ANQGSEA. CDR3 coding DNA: TGCAGCGTCCCCGGGGCCTATGGCTACACCTTC. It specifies CSVPGAYGYTF.

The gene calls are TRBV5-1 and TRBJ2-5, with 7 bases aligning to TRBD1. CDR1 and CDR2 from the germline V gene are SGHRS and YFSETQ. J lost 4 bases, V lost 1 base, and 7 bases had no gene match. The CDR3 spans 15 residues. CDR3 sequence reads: CASSLSTGKGETQYF. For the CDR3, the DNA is TGCGCCAGCAGCTTGTCGACAGGGAAGGGAGAGACCCAGTACTTC.

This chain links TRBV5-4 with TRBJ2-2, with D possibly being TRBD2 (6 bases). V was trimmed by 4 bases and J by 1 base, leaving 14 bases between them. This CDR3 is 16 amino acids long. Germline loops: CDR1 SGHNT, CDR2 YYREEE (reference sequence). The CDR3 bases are TGTGCCAGCAGCCCCAGTACAGCGGGGAACACCGGGGAGCTGTTTTTT. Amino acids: CASSPSTAGNTGELFF.

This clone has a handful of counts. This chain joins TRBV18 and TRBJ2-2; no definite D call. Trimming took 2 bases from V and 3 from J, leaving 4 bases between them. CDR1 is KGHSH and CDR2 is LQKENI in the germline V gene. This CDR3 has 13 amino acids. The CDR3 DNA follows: TGTGCCAGCTCACCAGTCGACACCGGGGAGCTGTTTTTT. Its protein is CASSPVDTGELFF.

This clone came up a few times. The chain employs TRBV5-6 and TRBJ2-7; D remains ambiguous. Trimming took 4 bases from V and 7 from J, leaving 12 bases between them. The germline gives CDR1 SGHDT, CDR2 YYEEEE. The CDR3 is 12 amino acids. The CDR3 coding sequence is TGTGCCAGCAGCCTATGGACCAGAGAGCAGTACTTC. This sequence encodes CASSLWTREQYF.

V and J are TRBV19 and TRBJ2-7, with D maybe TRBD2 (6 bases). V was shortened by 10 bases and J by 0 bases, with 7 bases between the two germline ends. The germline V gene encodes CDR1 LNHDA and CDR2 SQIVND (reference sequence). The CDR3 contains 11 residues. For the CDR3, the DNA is TGTGCCACCGGGGGCTCCTACGAGCAGTACTTC. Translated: CATGGSYEQYF.

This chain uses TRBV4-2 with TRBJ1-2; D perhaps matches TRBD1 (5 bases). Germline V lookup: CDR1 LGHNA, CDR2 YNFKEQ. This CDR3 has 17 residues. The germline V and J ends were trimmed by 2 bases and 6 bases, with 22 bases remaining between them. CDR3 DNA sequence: TGTGCCAGCAGCCAACTATTCCCCTCAGGGAAAATGGATGGCTACACCTTC. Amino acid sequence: CASSQLFPSGKMDGYTF.

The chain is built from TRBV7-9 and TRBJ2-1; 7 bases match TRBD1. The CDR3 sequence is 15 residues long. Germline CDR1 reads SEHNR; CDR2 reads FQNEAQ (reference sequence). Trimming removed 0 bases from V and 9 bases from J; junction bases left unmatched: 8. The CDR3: CASSLAVAGGSEQFF. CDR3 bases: TGTGCCAGCAGCTTAGCGGTGGCAGGGGGAAGTGAGCAGTTCTTC.

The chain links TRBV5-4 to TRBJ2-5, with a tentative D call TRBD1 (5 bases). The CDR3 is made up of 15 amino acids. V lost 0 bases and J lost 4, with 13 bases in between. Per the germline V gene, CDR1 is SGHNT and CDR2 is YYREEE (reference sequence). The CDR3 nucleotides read TGTGCCAGCAGCTTGGGTGGGGCAGTGGGAGAGACCCAGTACTTC. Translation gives CASSLGGAVGETQYF.

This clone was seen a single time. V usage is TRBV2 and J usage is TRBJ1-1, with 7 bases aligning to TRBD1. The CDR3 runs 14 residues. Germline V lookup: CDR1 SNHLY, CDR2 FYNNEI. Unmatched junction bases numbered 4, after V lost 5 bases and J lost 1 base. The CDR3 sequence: CASSPGQPNTEAFF. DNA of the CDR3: TGTGCCAGCAGTCCGGGACAGCCGAACACTGAAGCTTTCTTT. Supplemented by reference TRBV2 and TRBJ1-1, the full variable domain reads EPEVTQTPSHQVTQMGQEVILRCVPISNHLYFYWYRQILGQKVEFLVSFYNNEISEKSEIFDDQFSVERPDGSNFTLKIRSTKLEDSAMYFCASSPGQPNTEAFFGQGTRLTVV.

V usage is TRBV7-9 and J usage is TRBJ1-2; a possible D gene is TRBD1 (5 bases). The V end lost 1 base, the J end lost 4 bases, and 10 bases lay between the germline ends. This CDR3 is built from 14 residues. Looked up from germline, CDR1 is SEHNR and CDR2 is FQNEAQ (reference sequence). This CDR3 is CASSLVGTSYGYTF. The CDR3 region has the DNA TGTGCCAGCAGCTTAGTAGGGACGAGCTATGGCTACACCTTC.

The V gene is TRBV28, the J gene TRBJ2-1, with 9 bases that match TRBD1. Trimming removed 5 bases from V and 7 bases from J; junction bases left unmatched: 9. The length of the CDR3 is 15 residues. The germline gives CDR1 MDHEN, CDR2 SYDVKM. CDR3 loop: CASSIRQGGSNEQFF. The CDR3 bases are TGTGCCAGCAGTATCCGACAGGGGGGGTCGAATGAGCAGTTCTTC.

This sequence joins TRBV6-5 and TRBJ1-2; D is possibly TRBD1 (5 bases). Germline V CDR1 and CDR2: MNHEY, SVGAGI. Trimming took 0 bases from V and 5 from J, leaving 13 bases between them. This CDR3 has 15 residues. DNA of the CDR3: TGTGCCAGCAGTTACTCGCACGGGGCCTCGTATGGCTACACCTTC. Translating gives CASSYSHGASYGYTF.

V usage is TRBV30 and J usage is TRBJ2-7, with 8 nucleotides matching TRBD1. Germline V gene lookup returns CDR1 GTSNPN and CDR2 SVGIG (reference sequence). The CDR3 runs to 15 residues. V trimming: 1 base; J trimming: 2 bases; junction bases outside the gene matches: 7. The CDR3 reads CAWSGRQGSPYEQYF. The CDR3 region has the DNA TGTGCCTGGAGTGGCAGACAGGGGAGTCCCTACGAGCAGTACTTC.

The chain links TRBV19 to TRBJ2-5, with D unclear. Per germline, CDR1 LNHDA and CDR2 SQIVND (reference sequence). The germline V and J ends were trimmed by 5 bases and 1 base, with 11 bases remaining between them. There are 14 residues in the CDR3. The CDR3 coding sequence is TGTGCCAGTAGTCTGGGCAGCACCCAAGAGACCCAGTACTTC. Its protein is CASSLGSTQETQYF.

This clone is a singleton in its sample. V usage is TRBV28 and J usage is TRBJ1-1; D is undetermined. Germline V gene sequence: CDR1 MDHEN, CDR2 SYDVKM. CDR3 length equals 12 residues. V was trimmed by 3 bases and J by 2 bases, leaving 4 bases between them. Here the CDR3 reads CASSLKNTEAFF. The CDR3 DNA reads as TGTGCCAGCAGTTTGAAAAACACTGAAGCTTTCTTT.